These 8 T cell receptor beta chains share one sample of origin, sequenced in a study of beta chain features in type 1 diabetes. The study reverse transcribed the entire isolated RNA, so it sequenced expressed TCRB transcripts. Sequencing was performed with immunoSEQ multiplex PCR; in TCRdb, only in-frame clones are kept and a portion is missing. The table lists around 430,000 clones, approximately 31% of them singletons, with around 0.065% in the top ten. Sequencing was carried out using naive CD4+ T cells from blood. All receptors come from a man in his late teens or twenties in good health.

The chain uses TRBV5-4 and TRBJ2-3; D is possibly TRBD1 (6 bases). CDR3 length: 14 residues. The germline V and J ends were trimmed by 4 bases and 2 bases, with 11 bases remaining between them. Germline V gene data show CDR1 as SGHNT and CDR2 as YYREEE (reference sequence). The CDR3: CASSVDSYTDTQYF. The CDR3 bases are TGTGCCAGCAGCGTGGACAGCTACACAGATACGCAGTATTTT.

This clone was seen only a few times. The V call is TRBV4-2, the J call TRBJ1-1; possibly TRBD1 for D (5 bases). The CDR3 loop spans 13 amino acids. Looked up from germline, CDR1 is LGHNA and CDR2 is YNFKEQ. The ends were cut back, 8 bases at V and 0 bases at J, with 10 bases in the middle. CDR3 coding DNA: TGTGCCAGCCTCGAGGACATGAACACTGAAGCTTTCTTT. Translating it yields CASLEDMNTEAFF.

Of note for this clone: Within the sample, other DNA sequences also encode this same CDR3. The genes are TRBV5-1 and TRBJ2-3, with 8 positions matching TRBD2. Trimming removed 0 bases from V and 3 bases from J; junction bases left unmatched: 3. The CDR3 consists of 15 residues. CDR1 SGHRS and CDR2 YFSETQ come from the germline V gene. CDR3 loop: CASSLGSSGTDTQYF. CDR3 sequence (DNA): TGCGCCAGCAGCTTGGGGTCTAGCGGGACAGATACGCAGTATTTT.

V and J are TRBV28 and TRBJ2-7, with 8 bases fitting TRBD1. The CDR3 length is 15 residues. Losses at the gene ends were 5 bases for V and 2 bases for J; bases not matched to a gene: 8. CDR1 is MDHEN and CDR2 is SYDVKM in the germline V gene. CDR3 nucleotides: TGTGCCAGCAGTGGACCGGGACAGGCTACCTACGAGCAGTACTTC. Residues: CASSGPGQATYEQYF. The entire variable domain, with the rest obtained from reference TRBV28 and TRBJ2-7, is as follows: DVKVTQSSRYLVKRTGEKVFLECVQDMDHENMFWYRQDPGLGLRLIYFSYDVKMKEKGDIPEGYSVSREKKERFSLILESASTNQTSMYLCASSGPGQATYEQYFGPGTRLTVT.

The chain employs TRBV7-2 and TRBJ2-5; D is undetermined. The CDR3 loop spans 14 amino acids. Germline V gene lookup returns CDR1 SGHTA and CDR2 FQGNSA. V lost 2 bases and J lost 4, with 11 bases in between. This CDR3 reads CASSLSFNSETQYF. The CDR3 bases are TGTGCCAGCAGCTTATCGTTTAATTCAGAGACCCAGTACTTC.

This clone came up a few times. The chain uses TRBV4-1 and TRBJ2-4, with TRBD2 identical over 10 bases. The CDR3 loop spans 19 amino acids. V was pared by 1 base and J by 8 bases, with 17 bases of the junction left unmatched. Germline CDR1 MGHRA, CDR2 YSYEKL. As DNA, the CDR3 is TGCGCCAGCAGCCAAGCCTCTGCTATACTAGCGGGGTTTAGGGACATTCAGTACTTC. The encoded protein is CASSQASAILAGFRDIQYF.

The chain is built from TRBV30 and TRBJ2-1; D gene uncertain. Trimming shortened V by 7 bases and J by 0 bases, and 13 bases separated the two germline ends. Germline assignment: CDR1 GTSNPN and CDR2 SVGIG (reference sequence). This CDR3 has 14 residues. The DNA of the CDR3 is TGTGCCTCCCCCCGGCAGGACTCCTACAATGAGCAGTTCTTC. Its translation is CASPRQDSYNEQFF.

This sequence joins TRBV15 and TRBJ2-4, with 11 bases identical to TRBD2. The length of the CDR3 is 14 residues. Unmatched junction bases numbered 3, after V lost 9 bases and J lost 2 bases. The germline V gene has CDR1 LNHNV and CDR2 YYDKDF (reference sequence). CDR3 sequence: CATGLAVSKNIQYF. In nucleotides, the CDR3 is TGTGCCACGGGACTAGCGGTTTCCAAAAACATTCAGTACTTC. The variable domain in full, completed from reference TRBV15 and TRBJ2-4, reads DAMVIQNPRYQVTQFGKPVTLSCSQTLNHNVMYWYQQKSSQAPKLLFHYYDKDFNNEADTPDNFQSRRPNTSFCFLDIRSPGLGDTAMYLCATGLAVSKNIQYFGAGTRLSVL.